Following are 20 T cell receptor beta chains from one sample sequenced in a study of cytomegalovirus exposure and HLA in healthy donors. PCR amplification relied on 60 Vbeta primers (plus 13 Jbeta primers). Repertoires were generated with immunoSEQ multiplex PCR, while TCRdb's copy carries only in-frame clones and drops some. The top ten hold 1% to 1.5% of the sample, which has around 92,000 clones, roughly 80% seen once. The specimen sequenced was PBMCs. Source of these receptors: a girl between 2 and 10 years old in good health and CMV-seropositive.

This chain joins TRBV4-1 and TRBJ1-2, with a tentative D call TRBD1 (5 bases). The CDR3 is 16 residues long. The ends were cut back, 2 bases at V and 3 bases at J, with 16 bases in the middle. Germline CDR1 MGHRA, CDR2 YSYEKL. The DNA of the CDR3 is TGCGCCAGCAGCCAACCTAGGAGGGGATGGGACTATGGCTACACCTTC. Protein product: CASSQPRRGWDYGYTF.

The chain carries TRBV7-8 and TRBJ1-1; 11 bases fit TRBD1. V gave up 8 bases and J gave up 2 bases; unmatched junction bases: 1. CDR1 and CDR2 from the germline V gene are SGHVS and FQNEAQ. There are 13 residues in the CDR3. The CDR3 sequence: CASGQGANTEAFF. The CDR3 DNA sequence: TGTGCCAGCGGACAGGGGGCTAACACTGAAGCTTTCTTT.

This sequence joins TRBV15 and TRBJ1-3; TRBD1 is a possible D gene (5 bases). Trimming took off 4 bases at V and 0 bases at J, with 7 bases between the two ends. The CDR3 is 14 residues long. CDR1 is LNHNV, CDR2 YYDKDF, per germline (reference sequence). As DNA, the CDR3 is TGTGCCACCAGCAAAGGGGACTCTGGAAACACCATATATTTT. Translating it yields CATSKGDSGNTIYF.

Comments on this clone: This same CDR3 is encoded by further DNA sequences in the sample. The chain couples TRBV29-1 to TRBJ2-1; possible D gene TRBD2, 5 bases. Trimming removed 6 bases at V and 1 base at J, with 10 bases between. Germline V CDR1 and CDR2: SQVTM, ANQGSEA. The CDR3 totals 13 residues. The CDR3, as DNA: TGCAGCGTCCCTCGGGGATCCTACAATGAGCAGTTCTTC. Encoded protein: CSVPRGSYNEQFF.

The genes are TRBV6-1 and TRBJ1-2; 8 positions match TRBD1. Germline V lookup: CDR1 MNHNS, CDR2 SASEGT. The CDR3 has 16 residues. The V and J ends lost 2 bases and 4 bases, in that order; junction bases with no gene match: 9. The CDR3 reads CASSEYMAGGTYGYTF. The CDR3 DNA reads as TGTGCCAGCAGTGAATATATGGCAGGGGGCACCTATGGCTACACCTTC.

This chain connects TRBV13 to TRBJ1-2, with D possibly being TRBD1 (6 bases). The V gene lost 1 base and the J gene lost 3 bases, with 15 bases spanning the gap. Germline V gives CDR1 PRHDT, CDR2 FYEKMQ (reference sequence). This CDR3 comprises 16 residues. For the CDR3, the DNA is TGTGCCAGCAGCTTAGTAACGCCCCGGACAGACTATGGCTACACCTTC. Residues: CASSLVTPRTDYGYTF.

The chain employs TRBV6-4 and TRBJ1-2; TRBD1 matches 10 bases. The CDR3 has 14 residues. Germline V CDR1 and CDR2: MRHNA, SNTAGT. V shed 3 bases and J 8 bases; nucleotides not matched to a gene: 6. CDR3 coding DNA: TGTGCCAGCAGTGAGGAGGGGACAGGGGTCGGCTACACCTTC. Protein product: CASSEEGTGVGYTF.

The chain links TRBV18 to TRBJ2-5; D remains unclear. Looked up from germline, CDR1 is KGHSH and CDR2 is LQKENI. V gave up 2 bases and J gave up 4 bases, with 8 bases separating them. The CDR3 contains 13 residues. The CDR3 DNA follows: TGTGCCAGCTCACCAGGTCCGGGAGAGACCCAGTACTTC. This gives the protein CASSPGPGETQYF.

As to this clone: The junction differs from germline at one of its ends, possibly a read error. The chain employs TRBV7-7 and TRBJ2-2; 10 bases align to TRBD2. Per germline, CDR1 SSHAT and CDR2 FNYEAQ (reference sequence). This CDR3 region has 15 residues. The CDR3 region has the DNA TGTGCTAGCAGCTTAGCGGGAGGTAACACCGGGGAGCTGTTTTTT. Translation: CASSLAGGNTGELFF.

The chain carries TRBV7-6 and TRBJ1-5, with D possibly TRBD1 on 6 matching bases. From germline, CDR1 is SGHVS and CDR2 FNYEAQ. Trimming stripped 0 bases from V and 1 base from J, with 13 bases between. The CDR3 contains 17 residues. This CDR3 reads CASSLAGGQGSNQPQHF. The CDR3 DNA follows: TGTGCCAGCAGCTTAGCGGGGGGGCAGGGAAGCAATCAGCCCCAGCATTTT.

CDR3 loop: CASSRGTDGYTF. In DNA, the CDR3 is TGTGCCAGCAGTCGGGGGACTGATGGCTACACCTTC. V gene TRBV7-9 combines with J gene TRBJ1-2; the D gene is possibly TRBD1 (5 bases). The CDR3 runs 12 residues. Germline V gives CDR1 SEHNR, CDR2 FQNEAQ (reference sequence). V was clipped by 6 bases and J by 6 bases, with 11 bases between them.

The table lists this clone with a count of one. The chain combines TRBV15 with TRBJ1-1, with D perhaps TRBD1 (6 bases). CDR1 and CDR2 (germline): LNHNV, YYDKDF (reference sequence). This CDR3 is built from 15 residues. The V gene lost 5 bases and the J gene lost 5 bases, with 18 bases spanning the gap. The CDR3 spells CATSGTQGKETEAFF. In DNA form, the CDR3 reads TGTGCCACCAGCGGAACACAGGGTAAGGAAACTGAAGCTTTCTTT.

The CDR3 here is CASSVGSQPQHF. CDR3 sequence (DNA): TGTGCCAGCAGCGTCGGGAGCCAGCCCCAGCATTTT. V usage is TRBV13 and J usage is TRBJ1-5; no definite D call. This CDR3 region has 12 residues. Germline CDR1 reads PRHDT; CDR2 reads FYEKMQ (reference sequence). Trimming stripped 5 bases from V and 7 bases from J, with 9 bases between.

V gene TRBV6-5 combines with J gene TRBJ1-2; maybe TRBD1 (5 bases). CDR3 length equals 13 residues. Trimming took off 2 bases at V and 6 bases at J, with 10 bases between the two ends. Germline CDR1 and CDR2: MNHEY and SVGAGI. The CDR3 here is CASSYRQTHGYTF. CDR3 nucleotide sequence: TGTGCCAGCAGTTACCGACAGACCCATGGCTACACCTTC.

This clone was counted only a few times. V usage is TRBV5-6 and J usage is TRBJ2-7; weak D call: TRBD1 (5 bases). This CDR3 contains 13 residues. V was pared by 4 bases and J by 3 bases, with 11 bases between. Germline V gene lookup returns CDR1 SGHDT and CDR2 YYEEEE. CDR3 bases: TGTGCCAGCAGCGCGTCCGACAGCTACGAGCAGTACTTC. Translation gives CASSASDSYEQYF.

The CDR3 nucleotides read TGTGCCAGCAGTTACTCACCAGGGTCCTCTCCCGAGCAGTACTTC. It yields the protein CASSYSPGSSPEQYF. The gene calls are TRBV6-5 and TRBJ2-7; D perhaps matches TRBD1 (5 bases). Germline CDR1 and CDR2: MNHEY and SVGAGI. The CDR3 has 15 residues. V lost 0 bases, J lost 6 bases, and 15 bases lay in between.

This chain links TRBV7-6 with TRBJ1-2, with 7 positions matching TRBD1. CDR3 size: 17 residues. CDR1 is SGHVS and CDR2 is FNYEAQ in the germline V gene. V dropped 2 bases and J dropped 0; count of bases not matched to a gene: 9. CDR3 region: CASSLRGDSLANYGYTF. For the CDR3, the DNA is TGTGCCAGCAGCTTAAGGGGGGACAGCCTAGCTAACTATGGCTACACCTTC.

J is TRBJ1-2 and V is TRBV7-6, with 7 nucleotides matching TRBD1. The V segment lost 1 base and the J segment 3 bases; nucleotides outside the gene matches: 2. The CDR3 contains 14 residues. Germline loops: CDR1 SGHVS, CDR2 FNYEAQ. CDR3 protein: CASSLDDRDYGYTF. In DNA, the CDR3 is TGTGCCAGCAGCTTAGACGACAGGGACTATGGCTACACCTTC.

The rearrangement uses TRBV7-7 and TRBJ2-5; TRBD2 agrees at 8 bases. With 5 bases clipped from V and 5 bases from J, the junction kept 7 bases outside the gene matches. CDR3 length: 14 residues. Per the germline V gene, CDR1 is SSHAT and CDR2 is FNYEAQ (reference sequence). The CDR3 DNA sequence: TGTGCCAGCAGCCCCCAGACTAGCGTGGAGACCCAGTACTTC. This codes for CASSPQTSVETQYF.

This sequence joins TRBV7-9 and TRBJ1-2, with no clear D. Germline CDR1 is SEHNR and CDR2 is FQNEAQ (reference sequence). Trimming pared 4 bases from V and 8 bases from J, leaving 32 bases between. The CDR3 totals 19 residues. CDR3 nucleotides: TGTGCCAGCAGCTCCGTATTCCTTCCTCCTATGGGCCCTATCGGCGGCTACACCTTC. Protein sequence: CASSSVFLPPMGPIGGYTF.